What follows describes a single T cell receptor beta chain. The data belong to a study of identical twins. V was cut by 11 bases and J by 1 base, with 18 bases left in between. The CDR3 has 15 residues. Germline lookup yields CDR1 ENHRY and CDR2 SYGVKD. cDNA molecules carried unique molecular identifiers, and template switching added a universal primer site. TCRdb analysed the 5' RACE reads with MiXCR anew, one entry per CDR3 protein. The sample yields nearly 650,000 distinct CDR3 sequences, about 7.1% seen once. Only healthy Caucasians were enrolled as donors. This same sample was also part of a study on yellow fever vaccine responses in identical twins.

The genes are TRBV10-3 and TRBJ1-5; D is possibly TRBD1 (6 bases). Sequenced material: PBMCs. The TCR comes from a woman aged 18-29 years in good health. For the CDR3, the DNA is TGTGCCTCCGGGGGGGGGGGCTCAAGCAATCAGCCCCAGCATTTT. Protein product: CASGGGGSSNQPQHF.